This T cell receptor (beta chain) was recovered during a study of cytomegalovirus exposure and HLA in healthy donors. Libraries were prepared by immunoSEQ multiplex PCR; TCRdb keeps only in-frame clonotypes and omits some of them. The data hold under 200,000 clones, with under 95% observed a single time. Sequencing was performed on PBMCs. This clonotype was obtained from a woman under 30 in good health and CMV-seropositive.

This CDR3 reads CASTRTGRGYTF. CDR3 coding DNA: TGTGCCAGCACCAGGACAGGGAGAGGCTACACCTTC. This chain links TRBV28 with TRBJ1-2; 8 bases match TRBD1. Germline V gives CDR1 MDHEN, CDR2 SYDVKM. The CDR3 is made up of 12 amino acids. V dropped 7 bases and J dropped 8; count of bases not matched to a gene: 6.